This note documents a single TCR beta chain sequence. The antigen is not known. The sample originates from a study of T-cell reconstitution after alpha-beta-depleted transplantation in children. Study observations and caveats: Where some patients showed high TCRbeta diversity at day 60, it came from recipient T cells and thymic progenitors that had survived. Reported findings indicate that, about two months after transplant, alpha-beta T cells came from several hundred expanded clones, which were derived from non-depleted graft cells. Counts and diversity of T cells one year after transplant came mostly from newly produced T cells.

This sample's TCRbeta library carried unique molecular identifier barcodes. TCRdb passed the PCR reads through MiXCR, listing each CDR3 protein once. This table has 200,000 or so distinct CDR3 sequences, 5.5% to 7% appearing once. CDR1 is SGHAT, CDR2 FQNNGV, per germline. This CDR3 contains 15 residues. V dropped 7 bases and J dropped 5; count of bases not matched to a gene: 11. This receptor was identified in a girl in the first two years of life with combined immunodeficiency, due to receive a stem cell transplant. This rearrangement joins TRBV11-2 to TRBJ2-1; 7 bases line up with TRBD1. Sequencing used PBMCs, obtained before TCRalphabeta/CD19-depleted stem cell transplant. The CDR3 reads CASKYPGQPNNEQFF. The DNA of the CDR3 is TGTGCCAGCAAGTACCCGGGACAGCCTAACAATGAGCAGTTCTTC.